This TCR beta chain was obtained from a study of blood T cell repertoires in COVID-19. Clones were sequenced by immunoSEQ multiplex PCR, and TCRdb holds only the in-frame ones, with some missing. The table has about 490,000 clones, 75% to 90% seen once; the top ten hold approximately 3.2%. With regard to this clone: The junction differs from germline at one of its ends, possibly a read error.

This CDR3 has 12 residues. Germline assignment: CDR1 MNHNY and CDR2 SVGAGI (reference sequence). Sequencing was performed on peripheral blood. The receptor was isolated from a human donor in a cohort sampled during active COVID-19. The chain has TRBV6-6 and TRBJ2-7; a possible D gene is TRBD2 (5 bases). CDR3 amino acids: CASSYMEAKRDF. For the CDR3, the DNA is TGTGCCAGCAGTTATATGGAGGCTAAGCGCGACTTC.